The 3 T cell receptor beta chains listed next were all sequenced from one sample in a study of a mutant IDH1 vaccine in newly diagnosed glioma. Time point of the sample: baseline, week 1 (first vaccination visit). Treatment here: pre-vaccination baseline after standard-of-care therapy. TCRdb's copy holds only in-frame clones and misses some; the assay was immunoSEQ multiplex PCR. The sample yields about 50,000 clones, approximately 90% seen once. Sample: PBMCs, taken from a glioma patient treated with radiotherapy, temozolomide or both. The source of these receptors is a man in his forties with glioma.

The V gene is TRBV1, the J gene TRBJ2-7. TRBV1 is classified as a pseudogene. CDR3 length: 15 amino acids. CDR3 loop: CTSSHQTQTAYEQYF. The CDR3 nucleotides are TGCACCAGCAGCCACCAGACCCAAACCGCCTACGAGCAGTACTTC.

The chain uses TRBV18 and TRBJ2-7, with 9 bases matching TRBD2. With 6 bases clipped from V and 4 bases from J, the junction kept 10 bases outside the gene matches. Per germline, CDR1 KGHSH and CDR2 LQKENI. This CDR3 spans 15 amino acids. CDR3 bases: TGTGCCAGCTCCCCCCCCGGACTAGCGATGTACGAGCAGTACTTC. Translation: CASSPPGLAMYEQYF.

The CDR3 region is CASSLDGQLDQPQHF. The CDR3, as DNA: TGCGCCAGCAGCTTGGACGGACAGCTAGATCAGCCCCAGCATTTT. This chain joins TRBV5-1 and TRBJ1-5, with D maybe TRBD1 (6 bases). Germline CDR1 and CDR2: SGHRS and YFSETQ. Trimming took 0 bases from V and 5 from J, leaving 12 bases between them. This CDR3 has 15 residues.